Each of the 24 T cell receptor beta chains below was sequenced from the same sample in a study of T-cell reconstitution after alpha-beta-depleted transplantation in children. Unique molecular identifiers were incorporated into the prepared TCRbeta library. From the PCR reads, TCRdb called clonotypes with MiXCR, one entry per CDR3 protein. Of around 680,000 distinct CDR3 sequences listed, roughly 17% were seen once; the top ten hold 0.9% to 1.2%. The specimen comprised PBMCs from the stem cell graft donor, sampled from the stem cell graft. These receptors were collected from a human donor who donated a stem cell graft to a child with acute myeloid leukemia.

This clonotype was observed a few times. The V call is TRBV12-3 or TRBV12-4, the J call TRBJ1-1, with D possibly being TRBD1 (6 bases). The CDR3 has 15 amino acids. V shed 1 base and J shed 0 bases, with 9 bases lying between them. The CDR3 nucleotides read TGTGCCAGCAGTTTAGTGGGGGCCCTGAACACTGAAGCTTTCTTT. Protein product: CASSLVGALNTEAFF.

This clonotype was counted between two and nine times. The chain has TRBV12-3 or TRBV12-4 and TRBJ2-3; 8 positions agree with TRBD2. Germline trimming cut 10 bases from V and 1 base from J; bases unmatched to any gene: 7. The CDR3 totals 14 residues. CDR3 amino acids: CANGGAEGTDTQYF. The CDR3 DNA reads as TGTGCCAACGGGGGGGCCGAGGGCACAGATACGCAGTATTTT.

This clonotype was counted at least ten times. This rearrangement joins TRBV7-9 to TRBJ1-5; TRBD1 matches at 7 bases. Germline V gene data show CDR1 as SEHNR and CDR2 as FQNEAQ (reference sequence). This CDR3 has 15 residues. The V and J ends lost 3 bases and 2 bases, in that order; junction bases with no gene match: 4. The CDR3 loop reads CASSFGTVGNQPQHF. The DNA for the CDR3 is TGTGCCAGCAGCTTCGGGACAGTAGGCAATCAGCCCCAGCATTTT.

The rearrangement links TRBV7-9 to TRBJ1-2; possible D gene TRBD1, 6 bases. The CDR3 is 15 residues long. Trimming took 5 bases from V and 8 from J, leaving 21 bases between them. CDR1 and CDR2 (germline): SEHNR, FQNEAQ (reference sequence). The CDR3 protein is CASSLSGDTSSGYTF. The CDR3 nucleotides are TGTGCCAGCAGCCTTAGCGGGGACACCTCCTCGGGCTACACCTTC.

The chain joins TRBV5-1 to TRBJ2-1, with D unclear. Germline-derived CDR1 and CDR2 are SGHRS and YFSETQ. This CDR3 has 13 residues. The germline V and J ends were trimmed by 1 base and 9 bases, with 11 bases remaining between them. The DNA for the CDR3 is TGCGCCAGCAGCTTGCCCGGGCAGCTTGAGCAGTTCTTC. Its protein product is CASSLPGQLEQFF.

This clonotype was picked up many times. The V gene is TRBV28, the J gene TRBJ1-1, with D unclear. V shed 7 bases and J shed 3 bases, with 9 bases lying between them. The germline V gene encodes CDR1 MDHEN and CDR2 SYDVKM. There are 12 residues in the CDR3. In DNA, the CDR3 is TGTGCCAGCAAGATCCGGTACACTGAAGCTTTCTTT. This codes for CASKIRYTEAFF. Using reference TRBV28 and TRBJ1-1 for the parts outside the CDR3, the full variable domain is DVKVTQSSRYLVKRTGEKVFLECVQDMDHENMFWYRQDPGLGLRLIYFSYDVKMKEKGDIPEGYSVSREKKERFSLILESASTNQTSMYLCASKIRYTEAFFGQGTRLTVV.

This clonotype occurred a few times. CDR3 region: CASSPKRGGQDEQFF. CDR3 DNA sequence: TGTGCCAGCTCACCTAAGCGGGGGGGTCAGGATGAGCAGTTCTTC. The chain recombines TRBV18 with TRBJ2-1, with TRBD2 identical over 10 bases. The CDR3 sequence is 15 residues long. CDR1 and CDR2 from the germline V gene are KGHSH and LQKENI. With 3 bases clipped from V and 8 bases from J, the junction kept 7 bases outside the gene matches.

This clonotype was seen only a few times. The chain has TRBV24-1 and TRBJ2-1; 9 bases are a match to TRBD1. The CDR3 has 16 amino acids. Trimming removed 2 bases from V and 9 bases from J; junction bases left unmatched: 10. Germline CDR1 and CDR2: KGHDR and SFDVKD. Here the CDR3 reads CATSDSGTGYNVEQFF. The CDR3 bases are TGTGCCACCAGTGATTCCGGGACAGGGTACAACGTTGAGCAGTTCTTC.

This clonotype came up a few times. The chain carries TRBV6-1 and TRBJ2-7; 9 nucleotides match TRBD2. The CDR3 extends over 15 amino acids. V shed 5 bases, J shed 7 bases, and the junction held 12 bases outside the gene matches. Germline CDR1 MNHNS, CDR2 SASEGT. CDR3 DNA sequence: TGTGCCAGCAGTCCCGGGACTAGCTTTTCCATTGAGCAGTACTTC. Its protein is CASSPGTSFSIEQYF.

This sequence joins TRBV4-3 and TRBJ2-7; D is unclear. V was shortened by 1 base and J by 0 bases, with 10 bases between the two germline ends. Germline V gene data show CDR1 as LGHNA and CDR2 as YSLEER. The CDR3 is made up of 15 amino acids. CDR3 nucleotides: TGCGCCAGCAGCCAAGGGACCGCTCCCTCCTACGAGCAGTACTTC. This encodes CASSQGTAPSYEQYF.

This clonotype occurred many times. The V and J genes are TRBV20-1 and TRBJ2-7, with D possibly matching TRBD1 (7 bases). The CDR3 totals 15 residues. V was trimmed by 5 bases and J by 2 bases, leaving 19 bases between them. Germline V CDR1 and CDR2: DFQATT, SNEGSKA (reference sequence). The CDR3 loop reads CSAPNGGGETYEQYF. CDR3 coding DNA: TGCAGTGCTCCGAACGGAGGGGGCGAAACCTACGAGCAGTACTTC.

The CDR3 spells CASSLSTPRSSYEQYV. The CDR3 nucleotides read TGCGCCAGCAGCTTGTCGACCCCACGAAGCTCCTACGAGCAGTACGTC. The rearrangement uses TRBV5-1 and TRBJ2-7; D is undetermined. The CDR3 runs 16 residues. The germline V gene encodes CDR1 SGHRS and CDR2 YFSETQ. V lost 1 base to trimming and J lost 0 bases, with 14 bases between them.

The CDR3 nucleotides read TGCAGTACCCACAGGATATTTTCTAACACTGAAGCTTTCTTT. Translated, it gives CSTHRIFSNTEAFF. The genes are TRBV20-1 and TRBJ1-1; TRBD1 is a possible D gene (5 bases). Germline CDR1 reads DFQATT; CDR2 reads SNEGSKA (reference sequence). With 8 bases removed from V and 2 bases from J, the gap between germline ends came to 18 bases. This CDR3 spans 14 amino acids.

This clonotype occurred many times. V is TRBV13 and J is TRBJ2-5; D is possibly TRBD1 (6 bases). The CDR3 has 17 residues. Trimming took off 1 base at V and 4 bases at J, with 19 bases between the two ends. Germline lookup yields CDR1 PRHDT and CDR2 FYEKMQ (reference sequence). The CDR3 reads CASSLEGYRVVGETQYF. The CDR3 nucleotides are TGTGCCAGCAGCTTAGAGGGGTACAGGGTGGTTGGAGAGACCCAGTACTTC.

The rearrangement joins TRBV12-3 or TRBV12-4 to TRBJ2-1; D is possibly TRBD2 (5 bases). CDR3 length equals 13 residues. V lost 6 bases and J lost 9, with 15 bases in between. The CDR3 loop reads CASSLTEAGEQFF. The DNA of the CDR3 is TGTGCCAGCAGCTTGACGGAGGCGGGTGAGCAGTTCTTC.

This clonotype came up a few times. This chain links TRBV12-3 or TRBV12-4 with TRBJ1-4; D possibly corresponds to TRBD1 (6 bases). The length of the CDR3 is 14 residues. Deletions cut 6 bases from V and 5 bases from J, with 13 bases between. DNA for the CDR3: TGTGCCAGCAGCTCCGACAGGATCAATGAAAAACTGTTTTTT. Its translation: CASSSDRINEKLFF.

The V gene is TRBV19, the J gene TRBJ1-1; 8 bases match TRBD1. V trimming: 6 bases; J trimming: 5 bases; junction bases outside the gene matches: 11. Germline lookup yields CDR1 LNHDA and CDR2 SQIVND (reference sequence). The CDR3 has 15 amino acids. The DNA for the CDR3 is TGTGCCAGTAGCCTCGCTGGACAGGGATGGACTGAAGCTTTCTTT. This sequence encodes CASSLAGQGWTEAFF.

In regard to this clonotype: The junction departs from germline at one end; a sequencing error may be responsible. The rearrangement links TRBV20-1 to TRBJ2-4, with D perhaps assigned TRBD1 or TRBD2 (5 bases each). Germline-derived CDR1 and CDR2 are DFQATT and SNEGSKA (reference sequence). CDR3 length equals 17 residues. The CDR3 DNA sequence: TGCTGTGCTAGAGATCTTGGGGGTGGTGTGGCCAAAAACATTCAGTACTTC. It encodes CCARDLGGGVAKNIQYF.

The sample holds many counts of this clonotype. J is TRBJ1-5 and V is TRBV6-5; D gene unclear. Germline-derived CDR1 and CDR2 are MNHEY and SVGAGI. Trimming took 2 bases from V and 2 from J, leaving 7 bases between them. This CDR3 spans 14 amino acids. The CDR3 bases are TGTGCCAGCAGTTACCGGCAAGGCAATCAGCCCCAGCATTTT. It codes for CASSYRQGNQPQHF.

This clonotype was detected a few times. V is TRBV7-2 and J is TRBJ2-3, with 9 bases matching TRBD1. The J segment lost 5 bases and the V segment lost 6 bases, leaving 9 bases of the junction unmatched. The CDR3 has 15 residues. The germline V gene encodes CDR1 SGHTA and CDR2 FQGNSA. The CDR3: CASSSGTGWGDTQYF. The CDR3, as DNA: TGTGCCAGCAGTTCCGGGACAGGGTGGGGAGATACGCAGTATTTT.

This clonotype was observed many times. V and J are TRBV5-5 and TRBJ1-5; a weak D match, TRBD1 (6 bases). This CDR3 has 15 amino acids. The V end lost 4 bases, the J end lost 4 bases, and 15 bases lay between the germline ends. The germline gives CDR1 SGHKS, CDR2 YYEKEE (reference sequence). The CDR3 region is CASSVGTNSNQPQHF. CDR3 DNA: TGTGCCAGCAGCGTGGGGACAAATAGTAATCAGCCCCAGCATTTT.

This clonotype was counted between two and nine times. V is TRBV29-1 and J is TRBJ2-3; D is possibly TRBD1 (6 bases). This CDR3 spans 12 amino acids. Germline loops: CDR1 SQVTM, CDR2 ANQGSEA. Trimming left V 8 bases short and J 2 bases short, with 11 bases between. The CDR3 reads CSSGGYTDTQYF. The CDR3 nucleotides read TGCAGCTCTGGGGGCTACACAGATACGCAGTATTTT.

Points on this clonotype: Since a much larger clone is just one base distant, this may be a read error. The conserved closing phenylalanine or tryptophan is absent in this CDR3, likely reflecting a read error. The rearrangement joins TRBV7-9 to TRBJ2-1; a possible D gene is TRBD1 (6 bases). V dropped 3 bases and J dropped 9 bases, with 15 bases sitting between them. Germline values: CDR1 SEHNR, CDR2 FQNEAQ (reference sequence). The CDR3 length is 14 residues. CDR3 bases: TGTGCCAGCAGCTTGTTCCAGGGGCATGGTGAGCAGTTCCTC. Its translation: CASSLFQGHGEQFL.

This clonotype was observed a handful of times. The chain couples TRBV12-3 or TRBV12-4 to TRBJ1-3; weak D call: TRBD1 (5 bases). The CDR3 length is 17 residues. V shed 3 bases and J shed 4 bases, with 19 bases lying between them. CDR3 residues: CASSFLVSSGLGNTIYF. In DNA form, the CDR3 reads TGTGCCAGCAGTTTTTTGGTCTCCTCGGGGCTCGGAAACACCATATATTTT.